This T cell receptor (beta chain) originates from a study of blood T cell repertoires in COVID-19. Study at large: T cells, B-cell-depleted T cells, or PBMCs provided the cDNA or gDNA that served as material.

Trimming took 4 bases from V and 0 from J, leaving 17 bases between them. The CDR3 runs 18 residues. CDR1 is SGHNT, CDR2 YYREEE, per germline (reference sequence). Assay: immunoSEQ multiplex PCR; the TCRdb copy retains only in-frame clones and omits some. Of tens of thousands of clones in the sample, approximately 85% were seen once. What was sequenced was peripheral blood. The receptor was isolated from a man in his fifties with active COVID-19. The chain employs TRBV5-4 and TRBJ2-6, with D possibly TRBD1 on 7 matching bases. For the CDR3, the DNA is TGTGCCAGCAGCCAGCCCAGACAGGGACTCTCTGGGGCCAACGTCCTGACTTTC. It translates to CASSQPRQGLSGANVLTF. The full variable domain, its missing parts supplied by reference TRBV5-4 and TRBJ2-6, is ETGVTQSPTHLIKTRGQQVTLRCSSQSGHNTVSWYQQALGQGPQFIFQYYREEENGRGNFPPRFSGLQFPNYSSELNVNALELDDSALYLCASSQPRQGLSGANVLTFGAGSRLTVL.